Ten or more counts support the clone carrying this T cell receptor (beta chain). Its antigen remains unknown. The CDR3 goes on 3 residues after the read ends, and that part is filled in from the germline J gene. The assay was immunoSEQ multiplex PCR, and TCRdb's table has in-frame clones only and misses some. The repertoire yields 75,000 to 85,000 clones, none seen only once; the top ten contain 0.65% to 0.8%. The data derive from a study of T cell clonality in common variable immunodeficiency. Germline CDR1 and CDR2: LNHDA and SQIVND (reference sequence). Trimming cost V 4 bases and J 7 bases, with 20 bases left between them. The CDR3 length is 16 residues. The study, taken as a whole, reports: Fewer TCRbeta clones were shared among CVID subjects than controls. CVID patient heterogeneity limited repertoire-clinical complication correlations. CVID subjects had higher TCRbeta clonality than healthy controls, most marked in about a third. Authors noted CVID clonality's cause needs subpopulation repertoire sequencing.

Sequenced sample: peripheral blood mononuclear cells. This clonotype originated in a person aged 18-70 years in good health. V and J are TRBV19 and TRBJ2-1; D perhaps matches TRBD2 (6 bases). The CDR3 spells CASSTPAGLQRNEQFF. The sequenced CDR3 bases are TGTGCCAGTAGTACCCCCGCGGGACTCCAAAGAAATGAG. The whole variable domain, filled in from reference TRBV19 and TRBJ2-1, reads DGGITQSPKYLFRKEGQNVTLSCEQNLNHDAMYWYRQDPGQGLRLIYYSQIVNDFQKGDIAEGYSVSREKKESFPLTVTSAQKNPTAFYLCASSTPAGLQRNEQFFGPGTRLTVL.